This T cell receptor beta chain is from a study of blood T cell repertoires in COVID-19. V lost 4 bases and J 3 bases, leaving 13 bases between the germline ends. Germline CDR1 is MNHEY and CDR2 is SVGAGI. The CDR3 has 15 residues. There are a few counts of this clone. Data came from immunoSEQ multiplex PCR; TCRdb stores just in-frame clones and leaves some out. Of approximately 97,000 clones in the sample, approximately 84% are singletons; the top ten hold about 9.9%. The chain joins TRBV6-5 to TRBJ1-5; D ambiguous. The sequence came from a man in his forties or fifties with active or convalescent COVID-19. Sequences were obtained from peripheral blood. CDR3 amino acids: CASSLTRQFNQPQHF. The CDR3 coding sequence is TGTGCCAGCAGTTTAACGAGGCAGTTCAATCAGCCCCAGCATTTT.